One and the same sample provided the 29 T cell receptor beta chains below, sequenced in a study of shared clonotypes between healthy human individuals. Sequencing used immunoSEQ multiplex PCR; TCRdb keeps in-frame clones, though not all of them. This table holds just over 2,000,000 clones, about 95% found once. As defined, naive CD8 cells were CD45RO-negative and positively selected for CCR7, with terminally differentiated effector memory CD45RA+ cells excluded. Sequencing used naive CD8+ T cells sorted from blood. These receptors all stem from a man between 18 and 35 years old in good health.

The chain recombines TRBV7-6 with TRBJ1-4; D unresolved. CDR3 length equals 11 residues. V was clipped by 8 bases and J by 10 bases, with 11 bases between them. Germline V gives CDR1 SGHVS, CDR2 FNYEAQ. CDR3 region: CASSQEGKLFF. The CDR3 nucleotides read TGTGCCAGCTCTCAAGAGGGAAAACTGTTTTTT.

J is TRBJ2-2 and V is TRBV4-1; D may be TRBD1 (6 bases). The CDR3 extends over 17 amino acids. Germline V lookup: CDR1 MGHRA, CDR2 YSYEKL. Trimming stripped 0 bases from V and 3 bases from J, with 14 bases between. DNA of the CDR3: TGCGCCAGCAGCCAAGATGCGGTAGGGGGATACACCGGGGAGCTGTTTTTT. Translated: CASSQDAVGGYTGELFF.

The J gene is TRBJ1-1, the V gene TRBV7-9; tentative D call: TRBD1 (5 bases). From germline, CDR1 is SEHNR and CDR2 FQNEAQ (reference sequence). CDR3 length: 12 residues. V was pared by 3 bases and J by 5 bases, with 7 bases between. CDR3 region: CASSFHRTEAFF. CDR3 in DNA: TGTGCCAGCAGCTTTCACAGGACTGAAGCTTTCTTT.

The chain links TRBV9 to TRBJ1-4; 9 bases align to TRBD1. Unmatched junction bases numbered 6, after V lost 4 bases and J lost 8 bases. The CDR3 loop spans 14 amino acids. CDR1 is SGDLS, CDR2 YYNGEE, per germline. CDR3 sequence: CASSPGTGLEKLFF. For the CDR3, the DNA is TGTGCCAGCAGCCCCGGGACAGGGTTAGAAAAACTGTTTTTT.

As to this clone: The sample carries other DNA sequences with the same CDR3. The chain is built from TRBV5-1 and TRBJ1-6; a possible D gene is TRBD1 (5 bases). The CDR3 contains 14 residues. Trimming stripped 4 bases from V and 10 bases from J, with 15 bases between. Germline CDR1 SGHRS, CDR2 YFSETQ. The CDR3 reads CASSPGQGGSPLHF. For the CDR3, the DNA is TGCGCCAGCAGCCCAGGACAAGGCGGGTCACCCCTCCACTTT.

A single count supports this clone. The chain couples TRBV28 to TRBJ2-1; TRBD2 might be the D (6 bases). The V gene's germline CDR1 is MDHEN and CDR2 SYDVKM. V lost 2 bases to trimming and J lost 1 base, with 21 bases between them. The CDR3 runs 19 residues. Here the CDR3 reads CASSLPITQKAGSYNEQFF. Here the CDR3 DNA reads TGTGCCAGCAGTTTACCCATCACTCAAAAAGCGGGTTCCTACAATGAGCAGTTCTTC.

A remark on this clone: The identical CDR3 is also encoded by other nucleotide sequences in the sample. The chain couples TRBV30 to TRBJ1-1; D is uncertain. Germline V gene data show CDR1 as GTSNPN and CDR2 as SVGIG (reference sequence). V was clipped by 0 bases and J by 7 bases, with 9 bases between them. This CDR3 contains 12 residues. The CDR3 here is CAWSVLVGEAFF. The CDR3 nucleotides are TGTGCCTGGAGTGTACTAGTGGGTGAAGCTTTCTTT.

A single count supports this clone. The chain employs TRBV27 and TRBJ2-7; D is perhaps TRBD2 (5 bases). This CDR3 has 15 amino acids. V was shortened by 6 bases and J by 5 bases, with 20 bases between the two germline ends. In germline, CDR1 is MNHEY, CDR2 SMNVEV (reference sequence). This CDR3 is CASSPLVGEFDEQYF. As DNA, the CDR3 is TGTGCCAGCAGCCCATTGGTCGGGGAATTCGACGAGCAGTACTTC.

This chain joins TRBV5-6 and TRBJ2-7; 9 bases are shared with TRBD1. V shed 4 bases, J shed 4 bases, and the junction held 12 bases outside the gene matches. This CDR3 spans 16 amino acids. Germline values: CDR1 SGHDT, CDR2 YYEEEE. The CDR3 region has the DNA TGTGCCAGCAGCATGGGTTGGGACAGGGATTTGTACGAGCAGTACTTC. Its translation: CASSMGWDRDLYEQYF.

This clone was observed a single time. The chain combines TRBV11-2 with TRBJ1-1; D remains unclear. Germline V lookup: CDR1 SGHAT, CDR2 FQNNGV. The germline V and J ends were trimmed by 3 bases and 6 bases, with 14 bases remaining between them. The CDR3 length is 14 residues. As DNA, the CDR3 is TGTGCCAGCAGCTTGGTTCCCTTTGGGTCTGAAGCTTTCTTT. Translating gives CASSLVPFGSEAFF.

Of note for this clone: Within the sample, other DNA sequences also encode this same CDR3. The chain is built from TRBV27 and TRBJ2-7, with TRBD2 identical over 8 bases. V was clipped by 3 bases and J by 3 bases; unmatched bases: 4. The CDR3 loop spans 14 amino acids. Germline values: CDR1 MNHEY, CDR2 SMNVEV (reference sequence). CDR3: CASSFLGTSYEQYF. The CDR3 nucleotides are TGTGCCAGCAGTTTTCTTGGGACTAGCTACGAGCAGTACTTC.

Of note for this clone: Other DNA sequences in this specimen translate into the identical CDR3. The rearrangement links TRBV27 to TRBJ1-5, with D uncertain. Germline V gives CDR1 MNHEY, CDR2 SMNVEV (reference sequence). The CDR3 contains 16 residues. Between the trimmed V and J ends, which lost 6 bases and 1 base, there was a span of 16 bases. The CDR3 bases are TGTGCCAGCAGCCCGAGCGCAGGAGACAGCAATCAGCCCCAGCATTTT. Its protein is CASSPSAGDSNQPQHF.

The chain carries TRBV11-2 and TRBJ2-1; 13 bases are shared with TRBD2. Germline-derived CDR1 and CDR2 are SGHAT and FQNNGV. CDR3 length: 19 residues. Trimming cost V 1 base and J 5 bases; bases outside gene matches: 11. The CDR3 coding sequence is TGTGCCAGCAGCTTAGGGAGAACCGGACTAGCGGGAGTCAACAATGAGCAGTTCTTC. Translating gives CASSLGRTGLAGVNNEQFF. The complete variable domain, with remaining parts taken from reference TRBV11-2 and TRBJ2-1, reads EAGVAQSPRYKIIEKRQSVAFWCNPISGHATLYWYQQILGQGPKLLIQFQNNGVVDDSQLPKDRFSAERLKGVDSTLKIQPAKLEDSAVYLCASSLGRTGLAGVNNEQFFGPGTRLTVL.

The chain joins TRBV15 to TRBJ2-5; D not resolved. The germline CDR1 and CDR2 sequences are LNHNV and YYDKDF (reference sequence). CDR3 length: 15 amino acids. V lost 0 bases and J 5 bases, leaving 13 bases between the germline ends. CDR3 nucleotide sequence: TGTGCCACCAGCAGAGATGGTGCTAGGTGGGAGACCCAGTACTTC. Translation: CATSRDGARWETQYF.

This chain joins TRBV9 and TRBJ2-7; D gene unclear. Per the germline V gene, CDR1 is SGDLS and CDR2 is YYNGEE. V was cut by 4 bases and J by 7 bases, with 15 bases left in between. The CDR3 spans 13 residues. This CDR3 is CASSKGAGWEQYF. CDR3 nucleotide sequence: TGTGCCAGCAGCAAAGGCGCAGGCTGGGAGCAGTACTTC.

The chain employs TRBV5-1 and TRBJ1-2, with TRBD1 matching over 9 bases. CDR3 length: 16 residues. Germline V CDR1 and CDR2: SGHRS, YFSETQ. The trim removed 4 bases at V and 0 bases at J, leaving 7 bases unmatched. The CDR3 here is CASSTDRGEANYGYTF. CDR3 bases: TGCGCCAGCAGCACCGACAGGGGGGAAGCTAACTATGGCTACACCTTC.

The CDR3 DNA reads as TGCAGCGTTGAGGACAGACGAAAAAATTCACCCCTCCACTTT. It translates to CSVEDRRKNSPLHF. V is TRBV29-1 and J is TRBJ1-6, with a tentative D call TRBD1 (6 bases). V shed 3 bases and J shed 7 bases, with 13 bases lying between them. CDR1 and CDR2 (germline): SQVTM, ANQGSEA. This CDR3 is built from 14 residues.

The chain joins TRBV28 to TRBJ1-1, with 7 bases aligning to TRBD1. CDR3 length: 17 amino acids. V gave up 8 bases and J gave up 4 bases; unmatched junction bases: 19. Germline V gene sequence: CDR1 MDHEN, CDR2 SYDVKM. DNA of the CDR3: TGTGCCAGCCCCCCGGGCCCGGCAGGGGGAAGGCTCACTGAAGCTTTCTTT. It specifies CASPPGPAGGRLTEAFF.

This chain links TRBV7-9 with TRBJ1-6; the D is unclear. V lost 5 bases to trimming and J lost 5 bases, with 10 bases between them. The CDR3 spans 14 residues. The germline gives CDR1 SEHNR, CDR2 FQNEAQ (reference sequence). CDR3 sequence reads: CASSKWEDNSPLHF. The CDR3 DNA follows: TGTGCCAGCAGCAAGTGGGAGGATAATTCACCCCTCCACTTT.

The chain has TRBV28 and TRBJ2-7; 15 nucleotides match TRBD2. V was pared by 6 bases and J by 0 bases, with 3 bases of the junction left unmatched. This CDR3 is built from 16 residues. CDR1 is MDHEN and CDR2 is SYDVKM in the germline V gene. The CDR3 nucleotides read TGTGCCAGCAGGGGACTAGCGGGGGGAAGCTCCTACGAGCAGTACTTC. Encoded protein: CASRGLAGGSSYEQYF.

V and J are TRBV27 and TRBJ2-5; TRBD2 is a possible D gene (6 bases). Germline V gene sequence: CDR1 MNHEY, CDR2 SMNVEV (reference sequence). V gave up 6 bases and J gave up 2 bases, with 13 bases separating them. This CDR3 spans 14 amino acids. CDR3 in amino acids: CASRTGGFQETQYF. The DNA of the CDR3 is TGTGCCAGCAGAACTGGGGGGTTTCAAGAGACCCAGTACTTC.

The sample holds one count of this clone. Here the CDR3 DNA reads TGTGCCAGCAGTCCTACAGGAGCCCTTAACACTGAAGCTTTCTTT. As protein: CASSPTGALNTEAFF. This chain joins TRBV28 and TRBJ1-1; tentative D call: TRBD1 (5 bases). Germline values: CDR1 MDHEN, CDR2 SYDVKM. Between the trimmed V and J ends, which lost 5 bases and 2 bases, there was a span of 15 bases. There are 15 residues in the CDR3.

V usage is TRBV2 and J usage is TRBJ2-2, with TRBD2 matching over 7 bases. This CDR3 region has 16 residues. V trimming: 6 bases; J trimming: 3 bases; junction bases outside the gene matches: 10. In germline, CDR1 is SNHLY, CDR2 FYNNEI. CDR3 sequence: CASSLSPGGYTGELFF. The CDR3 nucleotides are TGTGCCAGCAGCCTATCGCCGGGGGGATACACCGGGGAGCTGTTTTTT.

The chain uses TRBV14 and TRBJ2-7, with D possibly TRBD1 on 6 matching bases. Germline V gene sequence: CDR1 SGHDN, CDR2 FVKESK. Trimming stripped 1 base from V and 3 bases from J, with 16 bases between. The CDR3 contains 16 residues. CDR3 region: CASSQGWGLQHYEQYF. The CDR3 coding sequence is TGTGCCAGCAGCCAAGGATGGGGGCTACAACACTACGAGCAGTACTTC.

DNA for the CDR3: TGTGCCAGCAGCGCACGACAGGGTCCCTTCTATGGCTACACCTTC. Protein: CASSARQGPFYGYTF. The chain recombines TRBV7-2 with TRBJ1-2; the match to TRBD1 covers 7 bases. This CDR3 comprises 15 residues. V lost 5 bases, J lost 4 bases, and 10 bases stayed unmatched. Looked up from germline, CDR1 is SGHTA and CDR2 is FQGNSA.

This rearrangement joins TRBV30 to TRBJ1-1; D gene ambiguous. Germline V gene sequence: CDR1 GTSNPN, CDR2 SVGIG (reference sequence). The CDR3 sequence is 13 residues long. Trimming cost V 0 bases and J 3 bases, with 8 bases left between them. This CDR3 is CAWSVEGHTEAFF. The CDR3 DNA is TGTGCCTGGAGTGTCGAGGGTCACACTGAAGCTTTCTTT.

The chain carries TRBV13 and TRBJ1-2; TRBD1 matches at 7 bases. The CDR3 has 13 amino acids. Germline V lookup: CDR1 PRHDT, CDR2 FYEKMQ (reference sequence). V lost 1 base and J lost 6; bases outside the gene matches: 2. This CDR3 is CASSLDRGDGYTF. In nucleotides, the CDR3 is TGTGCCAGCAGCTTAGACAGGGGCGATGGCTACACCTTC. Full variable domain (rest looked up from reference TRBV13 and TRBJ1-2): AAGVIQSPRHLIKEKRETATLKCYPIPRHDTVYWYQQGPGQDPQFLISFYEKMQSDKGSIPDRFSAQQFSDYHSELNMSSLELGDSALYFCASSLDRGDGYTFGSGTRLTVV.

The chain employs TRBV29-1 and TRBJ1-2; the match to TRBD1 covers 11 bases. V gave up 0 bases and J gave up 0 bases; unmatched junction bases: 3. The CDR3 contains 16 residues. Germline CDR1 and CDR2: SQVTM and ANQGSEA. CDR3 nucleotide sequence: TGCAGCGTTGAAGATTGGGGACAGGGGGCTAACTATGGCTACACCTTC. Amino acid sequence: CSVEDWGQGANYGYTF.

CDR3 DNA: TGTGCCAGCAGTTTATGGGGGGAGACAGAAAGTTCCTACGAGCAGTACTTC. Translated: CASSLWGETESSYEQYF. V gene TRBV28 combines with J gene TRBJ2-7, with D tentatively TRBD1 or TRBD2 (5 bases each). Trimming shortened V by 0 bases and J by 1 base, and 16 bases separated the two germline ends. The CDR3 is 17 residues long. Germline V CDR1 and CDR2: MDHEN, SYDVKM.